This is a list of T cell receptor beta chains from one sample in a study of graft-versus-host responses after intestinal transplantation. Assay: immunoSEQ multiplex PCR; the TCRdb copy retains only in-frame clones and omits some. Here the sample spans around 8,000 clones, roughly 82% being singletons. Source: ileum tissue, taken just under 130 days after transplant. The receptors were sampled from a human patient who received an intestinal transplant, so some T cells may come from the graft donor. The CDR3 runs from the conserved cysteine through the conserved F or W. The D gene is left open where the match is weak. A row's size may be missing; if present it is once, few, many or a size class.

-	TRBV2	TRBD1	TRBJ1-3	TGTGCCAGCAGAGAGGGACAGGGTAACACCATATATTTT	CASREGQGNTIYF
once	TRBV19	-	TRBJ2-3	TGTGCCAGTAGTATCAGCGGGGATACGCAGTATTTT	CASSISGDTQYF
-	TRBV7-6	-	TRBJ2-3	TGTGCCAGCAGCTTAAACTCCGGGGGTGGGAGCACAGATACGCAGTATTTT	CASSLNSGGGSTDTQYF
-	TRBV19	-	TRBJ2-7	TGTGCCAGTAGTATTTTGTCTGGGGACTCCAGCGACGAGCAGTACTTC	CASSILSGDSSDEQYF
-	TRBV29-1	TRBD2	TRBJ2-6	TGCAGCGTTTTGTGGACTAGCGGGAGTGGGTCTGGGGCCAACGTCCTGACTTTC	CSVLWTSGSGSGANVLTF
-	TRBV29-1	TRBD2	TRBJ2-7	TGCAGCGCCGGCCTAGCGGGAAGCTCCTACGAGCAGTACTTC	CSAGLAGSSYEQYF
-	TRBV7-8	-	TRBJ2-5	TGTGCCAGCAGCTTAGTTGCATACCAAGAGACCCAGTACTTC	CASSLVAYQETQYF
-	TRBV5-1	-	TRBJ2-7	TGCGCCAGCAGCTTGGTCGGGTCCTACGAGCAGTACTTC	CASSLVGSYEQYF
-	TRBV5-5	-	TRBJ1-1	TGTGCCAGCAGCTTGGAGTGGGGATCCACTGAAGCTTTCTTT	CASSLEWGSTEAFF
-	TRBV5-5	-	TRBJ2-7	TGTGCCAGCAGCTTGGAGTGGGGCAGCGAGCAGTACTTC	CASSLEWGSEQYF
-	TRBV29-1	-	TRBJ1-2	TGCAGCCCGATACTCCCCGGGAGGGGAATAGGCTATGGCTACACCTTC	CSPILPGRGIGYGYTF
few	TRBV4-1	-	TRBJ2-7	TGCGCCAGCAGCCAAGTAACCAGGGTACACGAGCAGTACTTC	CASSQVTRVHEQYF
-	TRBV5-1	-	TRBJ2-7	TGCGCCAGCAGCTTTTGGGCTAGCGAGAGCTCCTACGAGCAGTACTTC	CASSFWASESSYEQYF
-	TRBV10-3	TRBD1	TRBJ1-1	TGTGCCATCAGTGAGTCCGGGACAGGGGTGACAATGAACACTGAAGCTTTCTTT	CAISESGTGVTMNTEAFF
few	TRBV4-1	-	TRBJ2-7	TGCGCCAGCAGCCCAAAAGAAGGACTACTCTACGAGCAGTACTTC	CASSPKEGLLYEQYF
-	TRBV29-1	-	TRBJ2-1	TGCAGCGTTGAGCTGAGACCCAACAATGAGCAGTTCTTC	CSVELRPNNEQFF
-	TRBV29-1	-	TRBJ1-5	TGCAGCGTAGGGACCGGTGGGAGCAATCAGCCCCAGCATTTT	CSVGTGGSNQPQHF
-	TRBV19	-	TRBJ1-1	TGTGCCAGTAGTATAGATCTGCGGGGCGGAGCGCAGAACACTGAAGCTTTCTTT	CASSIDLRGGAQNTEAFF
-	TRBV6-6	TRBD2	TRBJ2-7	TGTGCCAGCACCGTAACTGGGGGAGGGGTCAGGGAGCAGTACTTC	CASTVTGGGVREQYF
-	TRBV11-2	TRBD1	TRBJ1-2	TGTGCCAGCTCCCCGACAGGGCTTATCTATGGCTACACCTTC	CASSPTGLIYGYTF
-	TRBV4-1	-	TRBJ2-2	TGCGCCAGCAGCCAATGGGGGGAGCTGTTTTTT	CASSQWGELFF
few	TRBV7-9	TRBD1	TRBJ1-3	TGTGCCAGCAGCTTGGGACAGCCGAACTCTGGAAACACCATATATTTT	CASSLGQPNSGNTIYF
-	TRBV5-1	-	TRBJ2-2	TGCGCCAGCAGCCCCGTTCAGGGCGGCACCGGGGAGCTGTTTTTT	CASSPVQGGTGELFF
once	TRBV2	TRBD2	TRBJ2-1	TGTGCCAGCAGTTATCCGCCTAGCGGGCCCTCCTACAATGAGCAGTTCTTC	CASSYPPSGPSYNEQFF
-	TRBV5-4	-	TRBJ2-5	TGTGCCAGCAGCTCCCCAGGGGGGATCCAAGAGACCCAGTACTTC	CASSSPGGIQETQYF
-	TRBV19	TRBD1	TRBJ2-7	TGTGCCAGTACTCCCAGGGGGTCTCTACCCTACGAGCAGTACTTC	CASTPRGSLPYEQYF
-	TRBV7-3	TRBD2	TRBJ2-2	TGTGCCAGCAGCTTATCTGGGACTAGCTCCGGGGAGCTGCTTTTT	CASSLSGTSSGELLF
-	TRBV4-1	TRBD1	TRBJ1-2	TGCGCCAGCAGCCAAGATCAAAACAGGGGCCCTGGCTACACCTTC	CASSQDQNRGPGYTF